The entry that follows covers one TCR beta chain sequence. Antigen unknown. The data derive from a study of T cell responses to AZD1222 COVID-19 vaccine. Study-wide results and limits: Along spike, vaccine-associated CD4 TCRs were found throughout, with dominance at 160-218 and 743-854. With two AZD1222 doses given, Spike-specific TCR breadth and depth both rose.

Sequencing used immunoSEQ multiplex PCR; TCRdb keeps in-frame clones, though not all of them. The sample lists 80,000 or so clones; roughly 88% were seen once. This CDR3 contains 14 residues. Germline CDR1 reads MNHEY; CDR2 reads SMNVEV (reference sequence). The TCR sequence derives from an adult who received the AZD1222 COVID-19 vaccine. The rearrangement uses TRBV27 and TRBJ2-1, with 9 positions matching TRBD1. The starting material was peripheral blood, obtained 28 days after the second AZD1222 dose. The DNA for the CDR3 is TGTCTTACGCGGGGGACAGGGTCTTGGAATGAGCAGTTCTTC. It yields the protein CLTRGTGSWNEQFF.